This TCR beta chain was retrieved from a study of CD8 T cells in ankylosing spondylitis. Making the TCR beta libraries involved quantitative 5'-RACE with molecular barcodes. Via MiXCR, TCRdb re-called the 5' RACE reads, giving one row per CDR3 protein. The profile covers 100,000 or so distinct CDR3 sequences, with more than 20% appearing a single time and 9% to 15% taken by the ten largest. Overall study results and limits: As reported, disease-linked clones showed significant enrichment in matched ankylosing spondylitis synovial fluid.

This clonotype was seen more than once but under ten times. The antigen remains undetermined. Sample: synovial fluid, either unsorted or a sorted T cell fraction (not recorded which). The source is a male donor with ankylosing spondylitis.

As DNA, the CDR3 is TGCGCCAGCAGCTTGAATACAGGGGGCCTCTACGAGCAGTACGTC. This translates into CASSLNTGGLYEQYV. This rearrangement joins TRBV5-1 to TRBJ2-7, with 9 bases fitting TRBD1. There are 15 residues in the CDR3. J was trimmed by 3 bases and V by 1 base; bases with no gene match: 5. Germline values: CDR1 SGHRS, CDR2 YFSETQ.